This TCR beta chain was observed in a study of cytomegalovirus exposure and HLA in healthy donors. General study points: An analysis that came later showed most CMV-associated TCR beta chains appearing HLA-restricted. Cytomegalovirus-associated status was assigned to 164 TCR beta chains. According to an earlier analysis, most TCR beta V segments yielded productive rearrangements about 87% or about 30% of the time.

Per the germline V gene, CDR1 is KGHSH and CDR2 is LQKENI. Trimming left V 3 bases short and J 0 bases short, with 12 bases between. The CDR3 length is 17 residues. Details on this clone: Its matching antigen is unknown.

The primer mix had 60 Vbeta and 13 Jbeta primers. Method: immunoSEQ multiplex PCR; TCRdb's copy keeps in-frame clones and lacks some. The table has some 120,000 clones, almost 85% seen once. The source is a woman aged 18-29 years in good health and CMV-seronegative. The sample consisted of PBMCs. V usage is TRBV18 and J usage is TRBJ2-6, with D possibly matching TRBD2 (5 bases). The CDR3 loop is CASSPQRPSSGANVLTF. CDR3 DNA: TGTGCCAGCTCACCCCAGCGGCCTAGCTCTGGGGCCAACGTCCTGACTTTC.